The 9 T cell receptor beta chains below were found in one sample sequenced in a study of cytomegalovirus exposure and HLA in healthy donors. This PCR relied on a set of 60 Vbeta primers and 13 Jbeta primers. Profiling relied on immunoSEQ multiplex PCR, and the TCRdb table lists in-frame clones only, not all of them. The sample records under 100,000 clones, around 68% being singletons. Specimen: PBMCs. These receptors all come from a woman in her forties in good health and CMV-seropositive.

This clone appeared a few times. The chain combines TRBV7-2 with TRBJ2-6; TRBD2 matches 12 bases. The J segment lost 0 bases and the V segment lost 5 bases, leaving 8 bases of the junction unmatched. The germline V gene has CDR1 SGHTA and CDR2 FQGNSA. The CDR3 totals 19 residues. This CDR3 reads CASSPLTSGRPSGANVLTF. Here the CDR3 DNA reads TGTGCCAGCAGCCCCCTTACTAGCGGGAGGCCCTCTGGGGCCAACGTCCTGACTTTC.

The chain has TRBV5-1 and TRBJ1-4; TRBD1 aligns across 7 bases. V dropped 0 bases and J dropped 3; count of bases not matched to a gene: 2. The CDR3 is 15 residues long. Germline-derived CDR1 and CDR2 are SGHRS and YFSETQ. The CDR3 loop reads CASSLEGQPNEKLFF. CDR3 DNA sequence: TGCGCCAGCAGCTTGGAGGGACAGCCTAATGAAAAACTGTTTTTT.

The chain has TRBV19 and TRBJ1-4; no clear D gene. The CDR3 is 12 residues long. Germline assignment: CDR1 LNHDA and CDR2 SQIVND (reference sequence). V was shortened by 10 bases and J by 8 bases, with 14 bases between the two germline ends. The CDR3 spells CATPRGAEKLFF. CDR3 nucleotides: TGTGCCACCCCGCGGGGAGCGGAAAAACTGTTTTTT. Variable domain in full (rest from reference TRBV19 and TRBJ1-4): DGGITQSPKYLFRKEGQNVTLSCEQNLNHDAMYWYRQDPGQGLRLIYYSQIVNDFQKGDIAEGYSVSREKKESFPLTVTSAQKNPTAFYLCATPRGAEKLFFGSGTQLSVL.

This chain joins TRBV2 and TRBJ2-6, with 7 bases lining up with TRBD1. This CDR3 region has 15 residues. V lost 9 bases, J lost 2 bases, and 7 bases stayed unmatched. The germline CDR1 and CDR2 sequences are SNHLY and FYNNEI. The chain's CDR3 is CARQGTSAGANVLTF. CDR3 in DNA: TGTGCCAGACAGGGGACAAGTGCTGGGGCCAACGTCCTGACTTTC.

V gene TRBV19 combines with J gene TRBJ1-4; D remains unclear. The V and J ends lost 4 bases and 1 base respectively, with 10 bases between them. The germline V gene has CDR1 LNHDA and CDR2 SQIVND (reference sequence). CDR3 length equals 15 residues. CDR3 sequence reads: CASSKVVQTNEKLFF. The DNA of the CDR3 is TGTGCCAGTAGTAAAGTGGTACAAACTAATGAAAAACTGTTTTTT.

The gene calls are TRBV7-2 and TRBJ1-3; D perhaps matches TRBD1 (6 bases). The ends were cut back, 2 bases at V and 4 bases at J, with 18 bases in the middle. CDR3 length: 17 residues. The V gene's germline CDR1 is SGHTA and CDR2 FQGNSA. CDR3 sequence (DNA): TGTGCCAGCAGCTTAAGTCGAATAGGGGGTACGGGAAACACCATATATTTT. Translating it yields CASSLSRIGGTGNTIYF.

This clone has a single count. The chain joins TRBV25-1 to TRBJ1-5; 11 nucleotides line up with TRBD1. The germline CDR1 and CDR2 sequences are MGHDK and SYGVNS. The CDR3 sequence is 15 residues long. The trim removed 4 bases at V and 5 bases at J, leaving 4 bases unmatched. The CDR3: CASSAGTGGYQPQHF. CDR3 nucleotide sequence: TGTGCCAGCAGTGCCGGGACAGGGGGATATCAGCCCCAGCATTTT.

CDR3 in amino acids: CASSRQGTAFF. The CDR3 DNA reads as TGTGCCAGCAGCCGACAAGGAACAGCTTTCTTT. The chain links TRBV7-9 to TRBJ1-1; D is undetermined. The CDR3 extends over 11 amino acids. Germline CDR1 is SEHNR and CDR2 is FQNEAQ (reference sequence). Between the trimmed V and J ends, which lost 5 bases and 10 bases, there was a span of 11 bases.

Points on this clone: The same CDR3 can be traced to other DNA sequences in this sample. The rearrangement links TRBV7-2 to TRBJ1-1, with D maybe TRBD1 (5 bases). Germline V gene data show CDR1 as SGHTA and CDR2 as FQGNSA. This CDR3 spans 15 amino acids. Trimming removed 1 base at V and 5 bases at J, with 14 bases between. CDR3 nucleotide sequence: TGTGCCAGCAGCTTAGTAGTCGGGGGGGGGACTGAAGCTTTCTTT. Protein product: CASSLVVGGGTEAFF.